Listed here are 15 T cell receptor beta chains from one sample, sequenced in a study of chemoradiotherapy in HPV16-positive cancers. Assay used: immunoSEQ multiplex PCR; TCRdb lists only in-frame clones, some missing. This sample has approximately 12,000 clones; around 84% occur once, and the top ten carry roughly 5.7%. Sample: blood, taken from a patient who underwent chemoradiotherapy. Every receptor here comes from a human donor with HPV-associated anogenital cancer.

V usage is TRBV6-5 and J usage is TRBJ1-5, with D hard to call. With 5 bases removed from V and 3 bases from J, the gap between germline ends came to 14 bases. Germline lookup yields CDR1 MNHEY and CDR2 SVGAGI. The CDR3 covers 15 residues. CDR3: CASSRLRGNNQPQHF. DNA for the CDR3: TGTGCCAGCAGTCGACTCCGGGGAAACAATCAGCCCCAGCATTTT.

This clone has only one observation. The chain has TRBV4-2 and TRBJ2-3; the match to TRBD2 covers 11 bases. The CDR3 has 19 residues. Germline values: CDR1 LGHNA, CDR2 YNFKEQ. The V segment lost 0 bases and the J segment 4 bases; nucleotides outside the gene matches: 12. The CDR3: CASSQDPTSGKDLADTQYF. CDR3 bases: TGTGCCAGCAGCCAAGACCCGACTAGCGGGAAAGATCTGGCAGATACGCAGTATTTT.

The CDR3 reads CAISMRTDTEAFF. CDR3 DNA sequence: TGTGCCATCAGCATGAGGACAGACACTGAAGCTTTCTTT. The rearrangement uses TRBV10-3 and TRBJ1-1, with D perhaps matching TRBD1 (6 bases). Germline lookup yields CDR1 ENHRY and CDR2 SYGVKD. This CDR3 comprises 13 residues. Trimming left V 6 bases short and J 3 bases short, with 11 bases between.

The J gene is TRBJ1-1, the V gene TRBV6-6; D call uncertain. Germline CDR1 and CDR2: MNHNY and SVGAGI (reference sequence). V dropped 7 bases and J dropped 10 bases, with 16 bases sitting between them. The CDR3 totals 12 residues. CDR3 sequence: CASTRAGSSAFF. CDR3 sequence (DNA): TGTGCCAGCACCCGGGCGGGGTCGTCAGCTTTCTTT.

The rearrangement uses TRBV7-2 and TRBJ2-3; 9 bases agree with TRBD2. V was clipped by 0 bases and J by 5 bases; unmatched bases: 9. Germline V CDR1 and CDR2: SGHTA, FQGNSA. The CDR3 totals 17 residues. CDR3 bases: TGTGCCAGCAGCTTAGCGGGGCCTGGCGGGGGGGGAGATACGCAGTATTTT. Its translation: CASSLAGPGGGGDTQYF.

V usage is TRBV5-1 and J usage is TRBJ1-1, with D uncertain. In germline, CDR1 is SGHRS, CDR2 YFSETQ. The V gene lost 6 bases and the J gene lost 3 bases, with 15 bases spanning the gap. The CDR3 is made up of 14 amino acids. CDR3 DNA sequence: TGCGCCAGCAACCTTATGGGCCTGGACACTGAAGCTTTCTTT. This codes for CASNLMGLDTEAFF.

This chain uses TRBV10-3 with TRBJ2-7; tentatively, D is TRBD1 or TRBD2 (5 bases each). Trimming took 8 bases from V and 4 from J, leaving 15 bases between them. From germline, CDR1 is ENHRY and CDR2 SYGVKD. The CDR3 sequence is 13 residues long. The CDR3 region has the DNA TGTGCCATCGGGGCGGGCCTGGGATACGAGCAGTACTTC. As protein: CAIGAGLGYEQYF.

The genes are TRBV5-1 and TRBJ1-1; D not certain. CDR3 length equals 14 residues. Germline V gene sequence: CDR1 SGHRS, CDR2 YFSETQ. V lost 1 base to trimming and J lost 4 bases, with 11 bases between them. This CDR3 is CASSLNPVPTEAFF. The CDR3 DNA is TGCGCCAGCAGCTTGAACCCAGTCCCCACTGAAGCTTTCTTT.

The sample holds one count of this clone. The chain has TRBV10-3 and TRBJ1-1; D ambiguous. The V and J ends lost 4 bases and 6 bases respectively, with 9 bases between them. Per germline, CDR1 ENHRY and CDR2 SYGVKD. CDR3 length equals 12 residues. The DNA of the CDR3 is TGTGCCATCAGTGGACATTCCCCTGAAGCTTTCTTT. This encodes CAISGHSPEAFF.

The chain uses TRBV10-3 and TRBJ1-5; 8 nucleotides agree with TRBD1. V lost 8 bases and J lost 5; bases outside the gene matches: 8. CDR1 is ENHRY and CDR2 is SYGVKD in the germline V gene. This CDR3 has 14 amino acids. CDR3 bases: TGTGCCATCTCACAAGACAGGGGCTATCAGCCCCAGCATTTT. The encoded protein is CAISQDRGYQPQHF.

This chain uses TRBV5-6 with TRBJ1-6; 10 positions agree with TRBD1. In germline, CDR1 is SGHDT, CDR2 YYEEEE. V shed 0 bases, J shed 10 bases, and the junction held 7 bases outside the gene matches. The CDR3 loop spans 16 amino acids. The CDR3 sequence: CASSLGWRDRGSPLHF. CDR3 bases: TGTGCCAGCAGCTTGGGGTGGCGGGACAGGGGATCACCCCTCCACTTT.

The J gene is TRBJ1-1, the V gene TRBV29-1; D is unclear. This CDR3 comprises 11 residues. Germline CDR1 is SQVTM and CDR2 is ANQGSEA. The germline V and J ends were trimmed by 6 bases and 4 bases, with 9 bases remaining between them. As DNA, the CDR3 is TGCAGCGTCGCGCCCTCCACTGAAGCTTTCTTT. Its protein product is CSVAPSTEAFF. The whole variable domain, filled in from reference TRBV29-1 and TRBJ1-1, reads SAVISQKPSRDICQRGTSLTIQCQVDSQVTMMFWYRQQPGQSLTLIATANQGSEATYESGFVIDKFPISRPNLTFSTLTVSNMSPEDSSIYLCSVAPSTEAFFGQGTRLTVV.

The chain links TRBV9 to TRBJ1-6, with TRBD1 as a possible D gene (5 bases). Germline values: CDR1 SGDLS, CDR2 YYNGEE. This CDR3 contains 15 residues. Deletions cut 0 bases from V and 10 bases from J, with 14 bases between. The CDR3 DNA reads as TGTGCCAGCAGCGTAGGAGGGGCTGGGGGGTCACCCCTCCACTTT. It translates to CASSVGGAGGSPLHF.

The rearrangement joins TRBV27 to TRBJ1-6; 7 nucleotides agree with TRBD1. The length of the CDR3 is 14 residues. The germline V gene has CDR1 MNHEY and CDR2 SMNVEV (reference sequence). V trimming: 5 bases; J trimming: 10 bases; junction bases outside the gene matches: 8. The CDR3: CASSLRQGPSPLHF. The CDR3, as DNA: TGTGCCAGCAGTCTCCGACAGGGACCCTCACCCCTCCACTTT.

The chain links TRBV5-1 to TRBJ1-3, with 8 bases fitting TRBD1. Germline V lookup: CDR1 SGHRS, CDR2 YFSETQ. The length of the CDR3 is 16 residues. V dropped 3 bases and J dropped 0; count of bases not matched to a gene: 5. The CDR3 bases are TGCGCCAGCAGCTCGGGACAGGAGAGCTCTGGAAACACCATATATTTT. This gives the protein CASSSGQESSGNTIYF.